This T cell receptor beta chain was identified in a study of identical twins. The germline gives CDR1 SGHRS, CDR2 YFSETQ. Trimming cost V 0 bases and J 2 bases, with 10 bases left between them. There are 15 residues in the CDR3. There are a few counts of this clonotype. cDNA molecules carried unique molecular identifiers, and template switching added a universal primer site. One entry per CDR3 protein results from TCRdb running MiXCR on the 5' RACE reads. This sample carries about 200,000 distinct CDR3 sequences, around 10% of them seen once, and the ten largest clones take about 5%. Input material: memory (CD45RO+) T cells sorted from blood. The sequence was obtained from a woman aged 18-30 years in good health. V usage is TRBV5-1 and J usage is TRBJ2-3, with D unclear. DNA of the CDR3: TGCGCCAGCAGCTTGGGTGGCTGGGACACAGATACGCAGTATTTT. This codes for CASSLGGWDTDTQYF.